The present T cell receptor (beta chain) was sequenced within a study of shared clonotypes between healthy human individuals. As for the study in general: Each donor's CD4 naive and CD4 memory cells filled three plates apiece, CD8 naive two, and CD8 memory one. Study-wide results and caveats: Among donors, the sharing of clonotypes was expected to be influenced by sequencing depth. Generally, naive subsets came out with larger estimated richness than memory subsets.

This CDR3 contains 16 residues. The germline CDR1 and CDR2 sequences are MDHEN and SYDVKM. Trimming stripped 4 bases from V and 1 base from J, with 13 bases between. The table came from immunoSEQ multiplex PCR; TCRdb's copy has only in-frame clones and leaves some out. The repertoire includes 1.6 million or so clones, about 96% of them detected once, and about 1.2% sits in the top ten. About this clone itself: Its antigen is as yet unknown.

The source of this sequence is a man in his thirties or forties in good health. The chain links TRBV28 to TRBJ2-2, with a possible D match to TRBD2 (6 bases). Sequenced input: naive CD4+ T cells sorted from blood. Subset indicated: CD45RA+ positively selected. The CDR3 is CASSSPLAQNTGELFF. DNA of the CDR3: TGTGCCAGCAGTTCCCCCCTAGCGCAGAACACCGGGGAGCTGTTTTTT.